This TCR beta chain was identified during a study of T cell changes during pregnancy in multiple sclerosis (dated by TCRdb to between 2017 and 2020). About the full investigation: Changes in the T cell repertoire over the course of pregnancy were examined in this study in women with multiple sclerosis.

The library came from the immunoSEQ multiplex PCR assay. This immuneACCESS table, as held by TCRdb, lists in-frame sequences with V and J called but not all clones. Of the missing ones, under half trace to an unresolved V gene in checked studies; the others have no known cause. The sample table holds over 30,000 clones, of which almost 95% were seen once. Of the sample, approximately 0.35% falls within the top ten clones. In regard to this clone: What antigen it recognizes has not been identified. No clone much larger than this one lies a single base away; base qualities are absent.

The cysteine opens and the phenylalanine closes a CDR3 of 16 amino acids. Only the CDR3 region is kept as DNA, spanning 48 bases read in frame from base 1. After removal of 3 bases from V and 0 bases from J, the junction retains 6 bases not matched to a gene. According to the germline V gene, CDR1 reads KGHSH and CDR2 reads LQKENI. This sequence was found in a female donor with multiple sclerosis, enrolled in a pregnancy study. The sample here was CD4+ T cells from peripheral blood mononuclear cells, taken after pregnancy. The rearranged segments are TRBV18 and TRBJ1-2, and 8 bases in between align with TRBD1. The bases are TGTGCCAGCTCACCGCTCGACAGGGGAGCTAACTATGGCTACACCTTC. Its translation reads: CASSPLDRGANYGYTF. Extended through the reference TRBV18 and TRBJ1-2 proteins, this CDR3 yields the full variable domain: NAGVMQNPRHLVRRRGQEARLRCSPMKGHSHVYWYRQLPEEGLKFMVYLQKENIIDESGMPKERFSAEFPKEGPSILRIQQVVRGDSAAYFCASSPLDRGANYGYTFGSGTRLTVV.